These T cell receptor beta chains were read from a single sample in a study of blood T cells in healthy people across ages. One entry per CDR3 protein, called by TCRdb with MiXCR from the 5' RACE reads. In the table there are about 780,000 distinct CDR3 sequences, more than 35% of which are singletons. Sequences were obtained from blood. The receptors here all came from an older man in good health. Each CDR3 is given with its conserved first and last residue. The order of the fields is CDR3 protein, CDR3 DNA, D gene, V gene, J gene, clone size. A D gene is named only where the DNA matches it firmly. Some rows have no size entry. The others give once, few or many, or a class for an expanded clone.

cdr3_aa: CSVAIGPAYEQYF; cdr3_nt: TGCAGCGTTGCCATAGGACCCGCTTACGAGCAGTACTTC; d_call: NA; v_call: TRBV29-1; j_call: TRBJ2-7; clone_size: NA
cdr3_aa: CASSLKTLSGGELFF; cdr3_nt: TGTGCCAGCAGCCTCAAGACCCTAAGCGGCGGGGAGCTGTTTTTT; d_call: NA; v_call: TRBV9; j_call: TRBJ2-2; clone_size: NA
cdr3_aa: CSARRELGEQFF; cdr3_nt: TGCAGTGCTAGGCGGGAGTTGGGTGAGCAGTTCTTC; d_call: TRBD2; v_call: TRBV20-1; j_call: TRBJ2-1; clone_size: many
cdr3_aa: CASSLAPRGRSNTGELFF; cdr3_nt: TGTGCCAGCAGCTTAGCGCCGCGCGGGCGAAGTAACACCGGGGAGCTGTTTTTT; d_call: NA; v_call: TRBV11-1; j_call: TRBJ2-2; clone_size: few
cdr3_aa: CASSQGGITYNEQFF; cdr3_nt: TGTGCCAGCAGCCAGGGCGGGATTACCTACAATGAGCAGTTCTTC; d_call: NA; v_call: TRBV9; j_call: TRBJ2-1; clone_size: NA
cdr3_aa: CASTRDEGVNEQFF; cdr3_nt: TGTGCCAGCACCCGAGACGAGGGGGTAAATGAGCAGTTCTTC; d_call: NA; v_call: TRBV5-8; j_call: TRBJ2-1; clone_size: few
cdr3_aa: CASSYAGVYDTQYF; cdr3_nt: TGTGCCAGCAGCTATGCGGGAGTGTATGATACGCAGTATTTT; d_call: TRBD2; v_call: TRBV28; j_call: TRBJ2-3; clone_size: few
cdr3_aa: CASSPLSGPSYNEQFF; cdr3_nt: TGTGCCAGCAGCCCATTAAGCGGACCCTCCTACAATGAGCAGTTCTTC; d_call: NA; v_call: TRBV14; j_call: TRBJ2-1; clone_size: many
cdr3_aa: CASSLAGSTYNGQYF; cdr3_nt: TGCGCCAGCAGCTTAGCGGGAAGCACCTACAATGGGCAGTACTTC; d_call: TRBD2; v_call: TRBV5-1; j_call: TRBJ2-7; clone_size: NA
cdr3_aa: CSASPPGLARNNEQFF; cdr3_nt: TGCAGTGCTAGCCCCCCCGGACTAGCGAGGAACAATGAGCAGTTCTTC; d_call: TRBD2; v_call: TRBV20-1; j_call: TRBJ2-1; clone_size: few
cdr3_aa: CASSLDRGFEAFF; cdr3_nt: TGTGCCAGCAGCTTGGACAGGGGCTTCGAAGCTTTCTTT; d_call: TRBD1; v_call: TRBV5-4; j_call: TRBJ1-1; clone_size: NA
cdr3_aa: CASSRLGVDEQYF; cdr3_nt: TGTGCCAGCAGCAGACTAGGGGTCGATGAGCAGTACTTC; d_call: NA; v_call: TRBV7-3; j_call: TRBJ2-5; clone_size: few
cdr3_aa: CASSDLRQRNNEQFF; cdr3_nt: TGTGCCAGCAGTGATTTGAGACAACGGAACAATGAGCAGTTCTTC; d_call: NA; v_call: TRBV25-1; j_call: TRBJ2-1; clone_size: NA
cdr3_aa: CASSSGLDSDTQYF; cdr3_nt: TGTGCCAGCAGCTCGGGACTAGATTCAGATACGCAGTATTTT; d_call: TRBD2; v_call: TRBV7-9; j_call: TRBJ2-3; clone_size: few
cdr3_aa: CASSVDHTPDNEQFF; cdr3_nt: TGTGCCAGCAGCGTAGACCATACACCAGACAATGAGCAGTTCTTC; d_call: NA; v_call: TRBV9; j_call: TRBJ2-1; clone_size: NA
cdr3_aa: CASSVEKLAGYNEQYF; cdr3_nt: TGTGCCAGCAGCGTAGAGAAACTAGCGGGTTACAATGAGCAGTACTTC; d_call: TRBD2; v_call: TRBV9; j_call: TRBJ2-7; clone_size: NA
cdr3_aa: CASSLTGGTDMQYF; cdr3_nt: TGTGCCAGCAGTTTGACGGGGGGCACAGATATGCAATATTTT; d_call: NA; v_call: TRBV12-3/TRBV12-4; j_call: TRBJ2-3; clone_size: NA
cdr3_aa: CSVRIAGGDTQYF; cdr3_nt: TGCAGCGTACGGATAGCGGGAGGAGATACGCAGTATTTT; d_call: TRBD2; v_call: TRBV29-1; j_call: TRBJ2-3; clone_size: NA
cdr3_aa: CASSSPMGSGRRRGNEQFF; cdr3_nt: TGTGCCAGCAGCTCCCCCATGGGTAGCGGGAGGCGGCGGGGGAATGAGCAGTTCTTC; d_call: TRBD2; v_call: TRBV7-2; j_call: TRBJ2-1; clone_size: few
cdr3_aa: CATSAPGTGDQPQHF; cdr3_nt: TGTGCCACCAGTGCCCCCGGGACAGGGGATCAGCCCCAGCATTTT; d_call: TRBD1; v_call: TRBV24-1; j_call: TRBJ1-5; clone_size: NA
cdr3_aa: CSARDPSGGQETQYF; cdr3_nt: TGCAGTGCTAGAGACCCCTCCGGGGGGCAAGAGACCCAGTACTTC; d_call: TRBD2; v_call: TRBV20-1; j_call: TRBJ2-5; clone_size: NA
cdr3_aa: CASSLATGARANYGYTF; cdr3_nt: TGTGCCAGCAGCTTAGCTACAGGGGCGCGGGCTAACTATGGCTACACCTTC; d_call: TRBD1; v_call: TRBV7-2; j_call: TRBJ1-2; clone_size: NA
cdr3_aa: CASSLDQGNQPQHF; cdr3_nt: TGCGCCAGCAGCTTGGATCAGGGCAATCAGCCCCAGCATTTT; d_call: NA; v_call: TRBV5-1; j_call: TRBJ1-5; clone_size: NA
cdr3_aa: CSVLDRNEQYF; cdr3_nt: TGCAGTGTTTTGGACAGGAACGAGCAGTACTTC; d_call: TRBD1; v_call: TRBV20-1; j_call: TRBJ2-7; clone_size: NA
cdr3_aa: CASSLSGTYYGQYF; cdr3_nt: TGTGCCAGCAGCCTTTCCGGGACATACTACGGGCAGTACTTC; d_call: NA; v_call: TRBV7-2; j_call: TRBJ2-7; clone_size: NA
cdr3_aa: CASNSAIAGKYEQYF; cdr3_nt: TGCGCCAGCAACTCCGCCATAGCGGGAAAATACGAGCAGTACTTC; d_call: TRBD2; v_call: TRBV5-1; j_call: TRBJ2-7; clone_size: NA
cdr3_aa: CASSSYLAGAYNEQFF; cdr3_nt: TGTGCCAGCAGCTCGTATCTAGCGGGAGCCTACAATGAGCAGTTCTTC; d_call: TRBD2; v_call: TRBV11-2; j_call: TRBJ2-1; clone_size: NA
cdr3_aa: CASSAPRGVTHGSSTDTQYF; cdr3_nt: TGTGCCAGCAGCGCGCCCCGGGGGGTCACACACGGCTCTAGCACAGATACGCAGTATTTT; d_call: TRBD2; v_call: TRBV9; j_call: TRBJ2-3; clone_size: NA
cdr3_aa: CASSLDGVADTQYF; cdr3_nt: TGTGCCAGCAGTTTAGACGGGGTGGCAGATACGCAGTATTTT; d_call: NA; v_call: TRBV12-3/TRBV12-4; j_call: TRBJ2-3; clone_size: NA
cdr3_aa: CASSLAGTSGTDNEQFF; cdr3_nt: TGTGCCAGCAGCTTAGCGGGGACTAGCGGGACGGACAATGAGCAGTTCTTC; d_call: TRBD2; v_call: TRBV7-2; j_call: TRBJ2-1; clone_size: NA
cdr3_aa: CASSDGPSRGETQYF; cdr3_nt: TGCGCCAGCAGCGACGGACCTTCCAGAGGGGAGACCCAGTACTTC; d_call: NA; v_call: TRBV5-1; j_call: TRBJ2-5; clone_size: once
cdr3_aa: CASSPGLFQETQYF; cdr3_nt: TGTGCCAGCAGTCCGGGACTATTCCAAGAGACCCAGTACTTC; d_call: TRBD2; v_call: TRBV7-2; j_call: TRBJ2-5; clone_size: many
cdr3_aa: CASSYGTYGYTF; cdr3_nt: TGTGCCAGCAGTTACGGGACCTATGGCTACACCTTC; d_call: NA; v_call: TRBV6-2/TRBV6-3; j_call: TRBJ1-2; clone_size: NA
cdr3_aa: CASSRTAGANVLTF; cdr3_nt: TGTGCCAGCAGCAGGACAGCTGGGGCCAACGTCCTGACTTTC; d_call: NA; v_call: TRBV2; j_call: TRBJ2-6; clone_size: many
cdr3_aa: CASSPGTSSGETQYF; cdr3_nt: TGTGCCAGCAGCCCCGGGACTAGCTCTGGAGAGACCCAGTACTTC; d_call: TRBD2; v_call: TRBV7-9; j_call: TRBJ2-5; clone_size: few
cdr3_aa: CASSQGLASGSVGGETQYF; cdr3_nt: TGTGCCAGCAGCCAAGGTTTGGCTAGCGGGAGCGTGGGTGGAGAGACCCAGTACTTC; d_call: TRBD2; v_call: TRBV14; j_call: TRBJ2-5; clone_size: NA
cdr3_aa: CSAGGQGSSYNEQFF; cdr3_nt: TGCAGTGCTGGAGGACAGGGGAGTTCCTACAATGAGCAGTTCTTC; d_call: TRBD1; v_call: TRBV20-1; j_call: TRBJ2-1; clone_size: NA
cdr3_aa: CASSITLSYNEQFF; cdr3_nt: TGTGCCAGCAGTATTACTCTCTCCTACAATGAGCAGTTCTTC; d_call: NA; v_call: TRBV2; j_call: TRBJ2-1; clone_size: NA
cdr3_aa: CASSIGLPAEQFF; cdr3_nt: TGTGCCAGCAGCATCGGACTGCCTGCTGAGCAGTTCTTC; d_call: NA; v_call: TRBV9; j_call: TRBJ2-1; clone_size: NA
cdr3_aa: CATSGTGETQYF; cdr3_nt: TGTGCCACCTCCGGGACAGGGGAGACCCAGTACTTC; d_call: TRBD1; v_call: TRBV2; j_call: TRBJ2-5; clone_size: NA
cdr3_aa: CASSVVSGWGAENTEAFF; cdr3_nt: TGTGCCAGCAGCGTAGTGTCAGGGTGGGGGGCGGAGAACACTGAAGCTTTCTTT; d_call: NA; v_call: TRBV9; j_call: TRBJ1-1; clone_size: NA
cdr3_aa: CASSSDRGGEQFF; cdr3_nt: TGTGCCAGCAGCTCCGACAGAGGCGGCGAGCAGTTCTTC; d_call: NA; v_call: TRBV27; j_call: TRBJ2-1; clone_size: NA
cdr3_aa: CASSAGPRFQPQHF; cdr3_nt: TGTGCCAGCAGTGCCGGGCCGCGTTTCCAGCCCCAGCATTTT; d_call: NA; v_call: TRBV12-3/TRBV12-4; j_call: TRBJ1-5; clone_size: NA
cdr3_aa: CASSLDPGMGDTQYF; cdr3_nt: TGTGCCAGCAGCTTAGATCCCGGGATGGGAGATACGCAGTATTTT; d_call: NA; v_call: TRBV11-2; j_call: TRBJ2-3; clone_size: few
cdr3_aa: CATSDHMGGELFF; cdr3_nt: TGTGCCACCAGTGACCACATGGGCGGGGAGCTGTTTTTT; d_call: NA; v_call: TRBV24-1; j_call: TRBJ2-2; clone_size: few
cdr3_aa: CASSETDRGLYNEQFF; cdr3_nt: TGTGCCAGCAGTGAAACCGACAGGGGCCTCTACAATGAGCAGTTCTTC; d_call: TRBD1; v_call: TRBV6-4; j_call: TRBJ2-1; clone_size: many
cdr3_aa: CASSPLSGEQYF; cdr3_nt: TGTGCCAGCTCACCACTGTCGGGCGAGCAGTACTTC; d_call: NA; v_call: TRBV18; j_call: TRBJ2-7; clone_size: few
cdr3_aa: CAISEAAALYQETQFF; cdr3_nt: TGTGCCATCAGTGAGGCTGCGGCGTTGTACCAAGAGACCCAGTTCTTC; d_call: NA; v_call: TRBV10-3; j_call: TRBJ2-1; clone_size: NA
cdr3_aa: CASSLKAGGPQETQYF; cdr3_nt: TGTGCCAGCAGCTTAAAGGCGGGAGGGCCCCAAGAGACCCAGTACTTC; d_call: TRBD2; v_call: TRBV7-2; j_call: TRBJ2-5; clone_size: NA
cdr3_aa: CASTTSGGVYNEQFF; cdr3_nt: TGTGCCAGCACAACTAGCGGGGGGGTCTACAATGAGCAGTTCTTC; d_call: TRBD2; v_call: TRBV25-1; j_call: TRBJ2-1; clone_size: NA
cdr3_aa: CSAFEASSYNEQFF; cdr3_nt: TGCAGTGCTTTCGAAGCGAGCTCCTACAATGAGCAGTTCTTC; d_call: NA; v_call: TRBV20-1; j_call: TRBJ2-1; clone_size: once
cdr3_aa: CASSSGTSGINTGELFF; cdr3_nt: TGTGCCAGCAGCTCCGGGACTAGCGGGATAAACACCGGGGAGCTGTTTTTT; d_call: TRBD2; v_call: TRBV12-3/TRBV12-4; j_call: TRBJ2-2; clone_size: few
cdr3_aa: CASTAGWLSEQYF; cdr3_nt: TGTGCCAGCACGGCGGGATGGCTTTCCGAGCAGTACTTC; d_call: NA; v_call: TRBV27; j_call: TRBJ2-7; clone_size: once